Listed below are T cell receptor beta chains from one sample, sequenced in a study of CD8 T cells in Susac syndrome. MiXCR, applied by TCRdb to the immunoSEQ multiplex PCR reads, yields one record per CDR3 protein. There are roughly 180,000 distinct CDR3 sequences in the sample; 90% to 95% occur only once, and 0.09% to 0.1% lies in the top ten. The material sequenced was CD4+ T cells from PBMCs. These receptors were obtained from a human donor with Susac syndrome. Both conserved end residues are part of each CDR3. The D gene is left open where the match is weak. Size is omitted from some rows. Given values are once, few, many or a class for expanded clones.

j_call d_call v_call clone_size cdr3_nt cdr3_aa
TRBJ2-3 - TRBV28 - TGTGCCAGCAGTTCCCCGTCGGCAGGGCTCACAGATACGCAGTATTTT CASSSPSAGLTDTQYF
TRBJ1-1 - TRBV18 - TGTGCCAGCTCACCACTCCAAAGGAACACTGAAGCTTTCTTT CASSPLQRNTEAFF
TRBJ2-1 - TRBV24-1 - TGTGCCACCAGTGATTTAAGGTTACGGCAGTTCTTC CATSDLRLRQFF
TRBJ2-6 TRBD1 TRBV6-5 - TGTGCCAGCAGTTCGCAACGATCCAGGGGGCCCCGCTCTGGGGCCAACGTCCTGACTTTC CASSSQRSRGPRSGANVLTF
TRBJ2-2 - TRBV2 - TGTGCCAGCAGTGACCGGGAGCACACCGGGGAGCTGTTTTTT CASSDREHTGELFF
TRBJ2-1 - TRBV20-1 - TGCAGTGCTAGGGGCAGGGGTTCCTACAATGAGCAGTTCTTC CSARGRGSYNEQFF
TRBJ1-2 - TRBV5-6 - TGTGCCAGCAGCCGGCTGGACAGCCTCTATGGCTACACCTTC CASSRLDSLYGYTF
TRBJ2-7 - TRBV29-1 once TGCAGCGTTGAACAGGGAGGCGCCTACGAGCAGTACTTC CSVEQGGAYEQYF
TRBJ1-1 - TRBV7-9 - TGTGCCAGCAGGACCGATCATGGGGGGAGCACTGAAGCTTTCTTT CASRTDHGGSTEAFF
TRBJ2-2 - TRBV7-2 - TGTGCCAGCAGCTTAGGCAACGCGCGAAACGGGGAGCTGTTTTTT CASSLGNARNGELFF
TRBJ1-5 - TRBV2 - TGTGCCAGCAGTGAAGCGTTTAGCAATCAGCCCCAGCATTTT CASSEAFSNQPQHF
TRBJ2-1 - TRBV18 - TGTGCCAGCTCAGTGACCCCAACTAACTACAATGAGCAGTTCTTC CASSVTPTNYNEQFF
TRBJ2-5 - TRBV23-1 - TGCGCCAGCAGTCCCCGGGCGAGGAAAGAGACCCAGTACTTC CASSPRARKETQYF
TRBJ2-1 TRBD1 TRBV20-1 - TGCAGTGCCCAGGGGGGACAGGGCTACAATGAGCAGTTCTTC CSAQGGQGYNEQFF
TRBJ1-2 - TRBV29-1 - TGCAGCGTTGAACTCTCGGGGACCTATGGCTACACCTTC CSVELSGTYGYTF
TRBJ1-1 - TRBV18 once TGTGCCAGCTCACCGGCATTGAACACTGAAGCTTTCTTT CASSPALNTEAFF
TRBJ2-5 - TRBV6-2/TRBV6-3 - TGTGCCATCCAGACGCAACCCGGCGAGACCCAGTACTTC CAIQTQPGETQYF
TRBJ1-4 - TRBV29-1 - TGCAGCGTTGAAGTGCTCCGAAATGAAAAACTGTTTTTT CSVEVLRNEKLFF
TRBJ2-3 TRBD2 TRBV6-2/TRBV6-3 - TGTGCCAGCAGTCCCAGGTTTTTGATATGGCTAGCGGGCACAGATACGCAGTATTTT CASSPRFLIWLAGTDTQYF
TRBJ2-2 - TRBV9 - TGTGCCAGCAGCGTAAGGGTTACCGGGGAGCTGTTTTTT CASSVRVTGELFF
TRBJ1-1 TRBD1 TRBV12-3/TRBV12-4 - TGTGCCAGCAGTATCCGACAGGGGGCGAACACTGAAGCTTTCTTT CASSIRQGANTEAFF
TRBJ1-2 - TRBV4-2 - TGTGCCAGCAGACCTACGACAGGACCACATCATGGCTACACCTTC CASRPTTGPHHGYTF
TRBJ1-5 - TRBV7-8 - TGTGCCAGCAGCATTCGGCAGGAAATAATTTCTAGCAATCAGCCCCAGCATTTT CASSIRQEIISSNQPQHF
TRBJ2-1 TRBD1 TRBV9 - TGTGCCAGCAGCCCCGGACAGGGGTTACACAATGAGCAGTTCTTC CASSPGQGLHNEQFF
TRBJ2-3 - TRBV5-4 - TGTGCCAGCAGCTACCCTTCGCGGGATCCTGCGCAGTATTTT CASSYPSRDPAQYF
TRBJ2-3 - TRBV14 - TGTGCCAGCAGCCAAGTATGGGGAGATACGCAGTATTTT CASSQVWGDTQYF